Reported below is one T cell receptor beta chain. Its antigen is unknown. Germline CDR1 and CDR2: ENHRY and SYGVKD. This CDR3 is built from 14 residues. V was trimmed by 2 bases and J by 4 bases, leaving 11 bases between them. A second about 7 to 12 cycle PCR used barcoded and J-beta primers. TCRdb reanalysed the 5' RACE reads using MiXCR and keeps one entry per CDR3 protein. The data contain over 1,200,000 distinct CDR3 sequences, approximately 59% of them seen just once; the ten biggest clones take up over 5.5%. The sample belongs to a study of blood T cells in healthy people across ages. Study-wide results and limits: Long-lived donors carried more naive CD4+ cells and greater diversity than aged donors. While age rose, TCR beta diversity per million T cells dropped in a roughly linear way.

This TCR derives from a man between 18 and 35 years old in good health. The sequenced sample consisted of blood. This rearrangement joins TRBV10-3 to TRBJ1-2; D is undetermined. The chain's CDR3 is CAISEAVSGYGYTF. In DNA, the CDR3 is TGTGCCATCAGTGAGGCAGTCAGTGGCTATGGCTACACCTTC.